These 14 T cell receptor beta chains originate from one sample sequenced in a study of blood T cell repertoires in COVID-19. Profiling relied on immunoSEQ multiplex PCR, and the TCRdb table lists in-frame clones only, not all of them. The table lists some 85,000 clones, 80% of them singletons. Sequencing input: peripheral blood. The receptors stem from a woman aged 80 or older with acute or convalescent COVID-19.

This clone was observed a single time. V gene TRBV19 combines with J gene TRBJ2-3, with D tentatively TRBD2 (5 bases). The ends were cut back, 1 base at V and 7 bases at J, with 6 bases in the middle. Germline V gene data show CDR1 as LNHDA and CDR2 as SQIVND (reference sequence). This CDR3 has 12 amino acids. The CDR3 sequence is CASSIAGNTQYF. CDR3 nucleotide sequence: TGTGCCAGTAGTATAGCGGGAAATACGCAGTATTTT. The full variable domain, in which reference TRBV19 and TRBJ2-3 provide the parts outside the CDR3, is DGGITQSPKYLFRKEGQNVTLSCEQNLNHDAMYWYRQDPGQGLRLIYYSQIVNDFQKGDIAEGYSVSREKKESFPLTVTSAQKNPTAFYLCASSIAGNTQYFGPGTRLTVL.

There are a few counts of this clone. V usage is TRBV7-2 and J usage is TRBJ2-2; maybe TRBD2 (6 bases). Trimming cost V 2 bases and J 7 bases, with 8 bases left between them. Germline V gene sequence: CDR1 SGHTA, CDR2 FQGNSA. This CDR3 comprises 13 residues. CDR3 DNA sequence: TGTGCCAGCAGCTTAAGCGGGCTCGGGGAGCTGTTTTTT. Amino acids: CASSLSGLGELFF.

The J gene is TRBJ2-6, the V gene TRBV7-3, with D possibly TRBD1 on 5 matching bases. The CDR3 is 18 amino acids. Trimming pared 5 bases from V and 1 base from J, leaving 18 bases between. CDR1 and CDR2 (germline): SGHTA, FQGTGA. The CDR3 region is CASSPGQGSLSGANVLTF. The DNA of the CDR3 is TGTGCCAGCAGCCCAGGGCAGGGAAGTTTGTCTGGGGCCAACGTCCTGACTTTC.

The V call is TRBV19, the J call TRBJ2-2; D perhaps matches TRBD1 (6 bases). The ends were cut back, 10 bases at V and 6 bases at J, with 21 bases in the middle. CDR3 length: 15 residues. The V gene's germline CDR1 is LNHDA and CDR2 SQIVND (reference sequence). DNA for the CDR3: TGTGCCACGCGACAGGTTTTAAATAGTGCCGGGGAGCTGTTTTTT. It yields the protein CATRQVLNSAGELFF.

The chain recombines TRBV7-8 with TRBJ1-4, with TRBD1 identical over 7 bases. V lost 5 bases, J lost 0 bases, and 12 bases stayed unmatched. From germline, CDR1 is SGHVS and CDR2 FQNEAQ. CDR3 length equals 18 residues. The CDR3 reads CASSRIRWRGPTNEKLFF. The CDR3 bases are TGTGCCAGCAGCCGAATTAGGTGGAGGGGGCCAACTAATGAAAAACTGTTTTTT.

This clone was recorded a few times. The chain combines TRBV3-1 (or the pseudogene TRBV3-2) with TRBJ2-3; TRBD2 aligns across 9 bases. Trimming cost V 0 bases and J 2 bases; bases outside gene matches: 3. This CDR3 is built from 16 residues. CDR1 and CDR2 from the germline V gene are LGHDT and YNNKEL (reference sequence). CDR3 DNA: TGTGCCAGCAGCCAAGAGCTAGCGGGGACCACAGATACGCAGTATTTT. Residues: CASSQELAGTTDTQYF.

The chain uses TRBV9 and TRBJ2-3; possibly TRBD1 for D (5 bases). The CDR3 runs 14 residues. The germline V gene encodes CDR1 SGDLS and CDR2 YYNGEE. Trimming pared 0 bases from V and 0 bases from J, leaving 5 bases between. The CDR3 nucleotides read TGTGCCAGCAGCGTAGAGGGGAGCACAGATACGCAGTATTTT. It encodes CASSVEGSTDTQYF. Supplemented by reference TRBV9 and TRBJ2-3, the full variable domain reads DSGVTQTPKHLITATGQRVTLRCSPRSGDLSVYWYQQSLDQGLQFLIQYYNGEERAKGNILERFSAQQFPDLHSELNLSSLELGDSALYFCASSVEGSTDTQYFGPGTRLTVL.

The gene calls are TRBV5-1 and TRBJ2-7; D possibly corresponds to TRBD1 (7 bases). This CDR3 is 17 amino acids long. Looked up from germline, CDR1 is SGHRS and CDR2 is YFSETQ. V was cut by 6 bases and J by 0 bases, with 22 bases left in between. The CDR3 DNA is TGCGCCAGCACGGCTTCCTTTGGGGGGACAGCCTCCTACGAGCAGTACTTC. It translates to CASTASFGGTASYEQYF.

CDR3 protein: CAWSSFGTGLEKLFF. The CDR3 DNA reads as TGTGCCTGGAGTTCCTTCGGGACAGGGCTTGAAAAACTGTTTTTT. V gene TRBV30 combines with J gene TRBJ1-4, with TRBD1 matching over 9 bases. V was pared by 2 bases and J by 7 bases, with 8 bases of the junction left unmatched. This CDR3 is built from 15 residues. Germline V gene sequence: CDR1 GTSNPN, CDR2 SVGIG (reference sequence).

DNA of the CDR3: TGTGCCAGCAGCCAAGGGAGCGGCGGCTACACCTTC. Residues: CASSQGSGGYTF. The V call is TRBV3-1 (or the pseudogene TRBV3-2), the J call TRBJ1-2; D unresolved. Per germline, CDR1 LGHDT and CDR2 YNNKEL (reference sequence). The CDR3 runs to 12 residues. The V gene lost 1 base and the J gene lost 8 bases, with 8 bases spanning the gap.

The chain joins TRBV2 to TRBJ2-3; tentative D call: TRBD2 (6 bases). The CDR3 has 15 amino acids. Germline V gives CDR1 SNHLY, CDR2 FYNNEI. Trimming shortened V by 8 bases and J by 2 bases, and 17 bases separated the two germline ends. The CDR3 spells CASGHSGAFTDTQYF. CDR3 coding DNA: TGTGCCAGCGGCCATAGCGGAGCCTTCACAGATACGCAGTATTTT.

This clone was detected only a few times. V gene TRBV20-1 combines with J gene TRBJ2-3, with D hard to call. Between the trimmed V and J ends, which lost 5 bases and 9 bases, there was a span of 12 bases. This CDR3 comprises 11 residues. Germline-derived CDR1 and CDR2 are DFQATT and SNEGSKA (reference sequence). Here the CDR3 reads CSAYLQRTQYF. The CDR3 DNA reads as TGCAGTGCTTATCTACAGAGAACGCAGTATTTT.

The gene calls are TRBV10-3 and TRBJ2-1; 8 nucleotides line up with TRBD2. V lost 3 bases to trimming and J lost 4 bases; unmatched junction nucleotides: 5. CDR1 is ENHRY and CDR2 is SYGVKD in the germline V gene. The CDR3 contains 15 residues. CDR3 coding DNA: TGTGCCATCAGTGATGAGGGCGGGGGGTACAATGAGCAGTTCTTC. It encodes CAISDEGGGYNEQFF.

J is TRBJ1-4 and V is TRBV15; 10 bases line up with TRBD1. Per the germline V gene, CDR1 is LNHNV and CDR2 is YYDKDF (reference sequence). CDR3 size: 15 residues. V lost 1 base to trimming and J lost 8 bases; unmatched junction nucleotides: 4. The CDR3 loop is CATSRGTGGEEKLFF. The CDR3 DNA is TGTGCCACCAGCAGAGGGACAGGGGGTGAGGAAAAACTGTTTTTT.